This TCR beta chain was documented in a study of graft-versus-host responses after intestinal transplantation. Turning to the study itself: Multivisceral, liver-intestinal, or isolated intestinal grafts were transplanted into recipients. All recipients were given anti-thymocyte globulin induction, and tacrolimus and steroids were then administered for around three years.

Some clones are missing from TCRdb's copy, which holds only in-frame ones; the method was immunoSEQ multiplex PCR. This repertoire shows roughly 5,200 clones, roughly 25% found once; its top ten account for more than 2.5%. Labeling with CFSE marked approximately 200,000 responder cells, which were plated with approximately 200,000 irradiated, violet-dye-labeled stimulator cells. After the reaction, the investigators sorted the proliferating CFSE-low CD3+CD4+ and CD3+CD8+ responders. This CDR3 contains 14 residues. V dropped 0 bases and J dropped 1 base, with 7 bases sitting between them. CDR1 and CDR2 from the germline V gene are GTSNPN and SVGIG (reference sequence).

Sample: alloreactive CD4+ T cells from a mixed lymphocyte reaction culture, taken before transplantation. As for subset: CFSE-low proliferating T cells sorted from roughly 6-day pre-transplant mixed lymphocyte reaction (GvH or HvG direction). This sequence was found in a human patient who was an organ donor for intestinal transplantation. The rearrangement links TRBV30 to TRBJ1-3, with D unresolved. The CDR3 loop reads CAWSVRRSGNTIYF. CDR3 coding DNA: TGTGCCTGGAGTGTACGGAGGTCTGGAAACACCATATATTTT.